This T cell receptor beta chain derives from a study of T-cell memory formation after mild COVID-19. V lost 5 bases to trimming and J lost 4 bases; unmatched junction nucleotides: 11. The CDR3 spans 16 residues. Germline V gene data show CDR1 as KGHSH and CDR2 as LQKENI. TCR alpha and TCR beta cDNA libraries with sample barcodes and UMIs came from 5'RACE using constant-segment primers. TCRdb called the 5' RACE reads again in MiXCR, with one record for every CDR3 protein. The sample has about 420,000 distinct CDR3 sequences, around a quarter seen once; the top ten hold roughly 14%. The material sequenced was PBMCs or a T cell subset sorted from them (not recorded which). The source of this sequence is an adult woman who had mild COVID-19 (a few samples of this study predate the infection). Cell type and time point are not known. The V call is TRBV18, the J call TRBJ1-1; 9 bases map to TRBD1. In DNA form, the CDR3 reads TGTGCCAGCTCAGAAACAATAACAGGGGGCGGCACTGAAGCTTTCTTT. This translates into CASSETITGGGTEAFF.